This TCR beta chain was identified during a study of shared clonotypes between healthy human individuals. A deep-level run was used for the assay. DNA input for the unsorted PBMC replicate PCRs was roughly 300 ng, 31,000 or so T cell genomes. Produced via immunoSEQ multiplex PCR; TCRdb's table is partial and in-frame only. The table lists some 490,000 clones, 60% to 80% of them singletons. CDR1 is SGHRS and CDR2 is YFSETQ in the germline V gene. This CDR3 contains 14 residues. The trim removed 4 bases at V and 11 bases at J, leaving 14 bases unmatched. Unsorted material relied on approximately 100 million PBMCs as the source of genomic DNA.

Sequences were obtained from PBMCs. The source is a woman in her 40s in good health. Some clones in this sample may be carry-over from other donors' samples. This chain links TRBV5-1 with TRBJ1-1, with 7 bases fitting TRBD1. This CDR3 reads CASSPQGGSPLAFF. The CDR3, as DNA: TGCGCCAGCAGCCCGCAGGGGGGATCCCCCCTGGCTTTCTTT.